One sample yielded the 17 T cell receptor beta chains listed below, sequenced in a study of blood T cell repertoires in COVID-19. Sequencing used immunoSEQ multiplex PCR; TCRdb keeps in-frame clones, though not all of them. This table has more than 300,000 clones, about nine tenths appearing once. The sample taken for sequencing was PBMCs or T cells enriched from blood (not recorded which). Receptors originate from a woman in her thirties who had recovered from COVID-19.

J is TRBJ2-7 and V is TRBV25-1; TRBD2 agrees at 15 bases. Germline CDR1 MGHDK, CDR2 SYGVNS. The J segment lost 0 bases and the V segment lost 5 bases, leaving 8 bases of the junction unmatched. The CDR3 runs to 18 residues. CDR3 sequence reads: CASSSLGLAGGSSYEQYF. The CDR3 DNA is TGTGCCAGCAGTTCATTAGGACTAGCGGGGGGGAGCTCCTACGAGCAGTACTTC.

The chain carries TRBV18 and TRBJ1-4; 8 nucleotides line up with TRBD1. This CDR3 comprises 16 residues. The germline CDR1 and CDR2 sequences are KGHSH and LQKENI. V lost 5 bases to trimming and J lost 4 bases; unmatched junction nucleotides: 9. In DNA form, the CDR3 reads TGTGCCAGCTCATCGGCGACAGGGGCCAATAATGAAAAACTGTTTTTT. Protein product: CASSSATGANNEKLFF.

V is TRBV6-5 and J is TRBJ2-5; D is possibly TRBD1 (6 bases). The V gene lost 3 bases and the J gene lost 4 bases, with 12 bases spanning the gap. CDR3 size: 14 residues. Germline values: CDR1 MNHEY, CDR2 SVGAGI. The CDR3 loop reads CASSYWGLGETQYF. The CDR3 nucleotides are TGTGCCAGCAGTTATTGGGGGCTAGGAGAGACCCAGTACTTC.

The V and J genes are TRBV3-1 (or the pseudogene TRBV3-2) and TRBJ1-1, with D hard to call. This CDR3 is built from 14 residues. The germline V gene encodes CDR1 LGHDT and CDR2 YNNKEL (reference sequence). The V and J ends lost 5 bases and 3 bases respectively, with 13 bases between them. The CDR3 DNA is TGTGCCAGCAGCGGAAGCGAGGGTTACACTGAAGCTTTCTTT. Encoded protein: CASSGSEGYTEAFF.

The chain links TRBV19 to TRBJ2-6, with a weak D call TRBD2 (7 bases). The germline V gene has CDR1 LNHDA and CDR2 SQIVND (reference sequence). V gave up 10 bases and J gave up 1 base, with 20 bases separating them. CDR3 size: 17 residues. The CDR3 protein is CATQGGAFWSGANVLTF. The CDR3 region has the DNA TGTGCCACTCAAGGGGGGGCCTTCTGGTCTGGGGCCAACGTCCTGACTTTC. Complete variable domain (other parts from reference TRBV19 and TRBJ2-6): DGGITQSPKYLFRKEGQNVTLSCEQNLNHDAMYWYRQDPGQGLRLIYYSQIVNDFQKGDIAEGYSVSREKKESFPLTVTSAQKNPTAFYLCATQGGAFWSGANVLTFGAGSRLTVL.

CDR3 DNA: TGTGCCAGCATCTCCAGTGTTTTGGAGACCCAGTACTTC. Protein product: CASISSVLETQYF. The chain combines TRBV28 with TRBJ2-5; D is undetermined. Germline V gene data show CDR1 as MDHEN and CDR2 as SYDVKM. V was trimmed by 7 bases and J by 5 bases, leaving 14 bases between them. The CDR3 runs to 13 residues.

This chain uses TRBV3-1 (or the pseudogene TRBV3-2) with TRBJ1-2; 9 bases fit TRBD1. The ends lost 0 bases at V and 5 bases at J; junction bases unmatched: 7. The germline gives CDR1 LGHDT, CDR2 YNNKEL (reference sequence). The CDR3 covers 16 residues. The CDR3 sequence is CASSQDLGQGSYGYTF. The CDR3 bases are TGTGCCAGCAGCCAAGATCTGGGACAGGGCTCGTATGGCTACACCTTC.

The CDR3 coding sequence is TGTGCCAGCAGCTTGCGGGAGGGCACAGATACGCAGTATTTT. Translating gives CASSLREGTDTQYF. The chain is built from TRBV7-3 and TRBJ2-3, with 8 bases matching TRBD2. Germline V gene lookup returns CDR1 SGHTA and CDR2 FQGTGA. The CDR3 consists of 14 residues. V lost 3 bases to trimming and J lost 1 base; unmatched junction nucleotides: 0.

The V gene is TRBV9, the J gene TRBJ2-1, with TRBD2 matching 10 bases. CDR1 and CDR2 (germline): SGDLS, YYNGEE. J lost 6 bases, V lost 3 bases, and 21 bases had no gene match. The CDR3 consists of 20 residues. The CDR3 is CASSGGIASGSYGTINEQFF. DNA for the CDR3: TGTGCCAGCAGCGGGGGGATAGCTAGCGGGAGTTACGGGACGATCAATGAGCAGTTCTTC.

The chain joins TRBV4-1 to TRBJ1-1; a possible D gene is TRBD1 (5 bases). The CDR3 totals 16 residues. V dropped 0 bases and J dropped 1 base, with 12 bases sitting between them. Looked up from germline, CDR1 is MGHRA and CDR2 is YSYEKL. CDR3 coding DNA: TGCGCCAGCAGCCAAGAGCCCTGGGGGGGGAACACTGAAGCTTTCTTT. It is translated as CASSQEPWGGNTEAFF.

The chain carries TRBV24-1 and TRBJ1-1; TRBD1 aligns across 8 bases. Looked up from germline, CDR1 is KGHDR and CDR2 is SFDVKD. The ends lost 3 bases at V and 7 bases at J; junction bases unmatched: 15. CDR3 length: 17 residues. In DNA, the CDR3 is TGTGCCACCAGTGATCCCACTTACGGACAGGGTGGGTTTGAAGCTTTCTTT. This sequence encodes CATSDPTYGQGGFEAFF.

This chain joins TRBV5-1 and TRBJ2-1, with D unresolved. This CDR3 contains 16 residues. In germline, CDR1 is SGHRS, CDR2 YFSETQ. V was clipped by 0 bases and J by 0 bases, with 10 bases between them. The CDR3 DNA sequence: TGCGCCAGCAGCTTGGGGGTACGGAGCTCCTACAATGAGCAGTTCTTC. Translated: CASSLGVRSSYNEQFF. The full variable domain, its missing parts supplied by reference TRBV5-1 and TRBJ2-1, is KAGVTQTPRYLIKTRGQQVTLSCSPISGHRSVSWYQQTPGQGLQFLFEYFSETQRNKGNFPGRFSGRQFSNSRSEMNVSTLELGDSALYLCASSLGVRSSYNEQFFGPGTRLTVL.

The rearrangement uses TRBV19 and TRBJ1-1, with TRBD1 matching 10 bases. CDR3 length equals 13 residues. V was pared by 8 bases and J by 4 bases, with 4 bases of the junction left unmatched. CDR1 and CDR2 (germline): LNHDA, SQIVND (reference sequence). The CDR3 protein is CASGWTGGTEAFF. The CDR3 DNA reads as TGTGCCAGTGGATGGACAGGGGGCACTGAAGCTTTCTTT.

This chain connects TRBV9 to TRBJ1-5; D might be TRBD1 (5 bases). The germline V gene has CDR1 SGDLS and CDR2 YYNGEE. V shed 3 bases and J shed 2 bases, with 12 bases lying between them. CDR3 size: 15 residues. CDR3 nucleotide sequence: TGTGCCAGCAGCGCACTCGGGGGGGGCAATCAGCCCCAGCATTTT. Encoded protein: CASSALGGGNQPQHF.

The V gene is TRBV10-2, the J gene TRBJ1-2; D ambiguous. The V gene lost 6 bases and the J gene lost 3 bases, with 11 bases spanning the gap. Germline V CDR1 and CDR2: WSHSY, SAAADI. This CDR3 comprises 13 residues. DNA for the CDR3: TGCGCCAGCAGCCGGACGAGGGACTATGGCTACACCTTC. Translation: CASSRTRDYGYTF.

CDR3 in amino acids: CASSDLTGANQPQHF. The CDR3 DNA reads as TGTGCCAGCAGTGATCTGACAGGCGCAAATCAGCCCCAGCATTTT. The chain carries TRBV6-4 and TRBJ1-5; TRBD1 is a possible D gene (6 bases). The CDR3 has 15 amino acids. V was pared by 3 bases and J by 4 bases, with 13 bases between. Germline V gene sequence: CDR1 MRHNA, CDR2 SNTAGT.

The V and J genes are TRBV4-1 and TRBJ1-1, with D perhaps TRBD1 (5 bases). The CDR3 is made up of 14 amino acids. The V end lost 6 bases, the J end lost 1 base, and 12 bases lay between the germline ends. The germline gives CDR1 MGHRA, CDR2 YSYEKL. CDR3: CASRFLQENTEAFF. CDR3 in DNA: TGCGCCAGCAGGTTTTTACAGGAGAACACTGAAGCTTTCTTT.